This entry concerns a single TCR beta chain. Its antigen remains unidentified. This sample was included in a study of T cell responses to AZD1222 COVID-19 vaccine. Study context: Second doses were pooled across both intervals (about 4 or about 12 weeks). Study-wide results and limits: Two AZD1222 doses significantly raised spike-specific TCR breadth and depth over controls.

Data came from immunoSEQ multiplex PCR; TCRdb stores just in-frame clones and leaves some out. The sample lists around 120,000 clones; over 75% were seen once. The clonotype comes from an adult in good health. The sequenced sample was peripheral blood, obtained on day 0 of AZD1222 vaccination.

CDR3 residues: CASSPHAGLAGANTGELFF. The CDR3, as DNA: TGCGCCAGCAGCCCGCACGCTGGACTAGCGGGCGCGAACACCGGGGAGCTGTTTTTT. The chain couples TRBV5-1 to TRBJ2-2; TRBD2 matches at 11 bases. V was clipped by 4 bases and J by 0 bases; unmatched bases: 11. The CDR3 sequence is 19 residues long. Germline CDR1 is SGHRS and CDR2 is YFSETQ.